This T cell receptor beta chain was captured by sequencing in a study of blood T cells in healthy people across ages. V was clipped by 2 bases and J by 3 bases, with 7 bases between them. The CDR3 runs 14 residues. Germline V gene lookup returns CDR1 LGHDT and CDR2 YNNKEL (reference sequence). With a J-beta primer mix and a sample-barcoded 5' primer, a second PCR ran about 7 to 11 cycles. Each cDNA molecule was tagged by a template-switch adaptor that had 12 random nucleotides. TCRdb ran MiXCR on the 5' RACE reads and lists one entry per CDR3 protein. Among 500,000 to 550,000 distinct CDR3 sequences listed, around 24% were seen once. Another study also made use of these data, one on T cells of mothers and their children. That investigation notes: Each mother yielded more than 8 million TCR beta CDR3 reads. Each child yielded roughly 2.9 million reads.

This clonotype was sampled from a boy aged 10-17 years in good health. The rearrangement links TRBV3-1 to TRBJ2-2; no reliable D call. The sequencing input was blood. The CDR3 nucleotides read TGTGCCAGCAGCCAATTGATGTACACCGGGGAGCTGTTTTTT. Translation gives CASSQLMYTGELFF.